The TCR beta chain under discussion was sequenced for a study of regulatory T cells in long-lasting Graves disease (dated by TCRdb to about 2021). At the level of the whole study: In the newly diagnosed Graves' disease group, patients had been taking antithyroid drugs for less than 3 months. Patients with persistent Graves' disease were compared with patients with newly diagnosed Graves' disease using TCR sequencing and RNA sequencing of peripheral blood. The study was conducted in China and was registered as a clinical trial. A total of roughly 35 samples underwent TCR sequencing: about 13 from persistent and some 20 from newly diagnosed Graves' disease patients. Results and caveats for the whole study, not just this receptor: The study examined only peripheral blood because the primary lesion, thyroid tissue, could not be accessed. Sequencing and analysis were limited to the TCR beta chain. More public clonotypes were shared among persistent patients (about 2,800) than among newly diagnosed patients (roughly 1,000). The authors noted that the small sample size was a limitation that may lower accuracy. Persistent Graves' disease patients showed lower TCR Shannon entropy and fewer highly expanded clones than newly diagnosed patients, suggesting clonal expansion. Preferential use of TRBV28, TRBJ1-2 and TRBJ2-5 was observed in persistent disease, whereas TRBV20-1 and TRBJ2-1 were favored in newly diagnosed disease.

As to this clonotype: Its binding antigen is unknown. Base-call qualities are not available, and no considerably larger clone is one nucleotide away.

The germline V gene gives CDR1 as MGHDK and CDR2 as SYGVNS. Counted from cysteine to phenylalanine, this CDR3 has 16 amino acids. Just the 48-base CDR3 DNA is kept, in frame starting at base 1. V is clipped by 2 bases and J by 5 bases, and the sequence between their germline boundaries is 16 bases long. Library generation was performed with multiplex PCR. TCRdb shows the sequencer as Illumina HiSeq 4000. TCR beta libraries were built with iRepertoire HTBI primers and Arm-PCR amplification of CDR3 regions. Before sequencing, the PCR products underwent gel purification. On the study's bioinformatics: Gene usage analysis of CDR3 amino acid clonotypes relied on the roughly 64 TRBV and over 13 TRBJ segments identified across samples. Filtered high-quality paired reads were merged into contigs using COPE and FqMerger. Contigs were aligned with BLAST to IMGT TRBV, TRBD and TRBJ reference genes, and CDR3 was defined per IMGT. Highly expanded clones were defined as clonotypes with a frequency above 0.1%. Shannon entropy was used to measure repertoire diversity, and the Gini coefficient was used to measure V-J evenness. Clonotypes shared by more than one individual were considered public. TCRdb cleaned the public reads at Q25 with fastp, built clones with MiXCR and kept in-frame beta chains. Every entry covers one CDR3 protein and lists the most common genes and DNA from its rows. TCRdb's processing, not the authors' own work, is the source of the V and J calls. This sample comprises 600,000 to 650,000 distinct CDR3 sequences, 15% to 20% of them detected only once. Jointly, the top ten make up 15% to 20% of the sample.

Reading the label with the study, this specimen's time point is: newly diagnosed GD, antithyroid drugs for less than 3 months. RNA was extracted from PBMCs in TRIzol for both TCR sequencing and RNA sequencing. The diagnosis of Graves' disease was made according to American Thyroid Association guidelines. Recruitment of patients was carried out at an endocrinology department in Xi'an, China. Each patient gave roughly 10 milliliters of peripheral blood, collected in an EDTA anticoagulant tube. Ficoll Paque Plus density gradient separation was used to isolate PBMCs, and no further T cell sorting was performed. An Agilent 2100 Bioanalyzer and agarose gel were used to check RNA quality, while a NanoDrop 2000 measured RNA concentration. This sample was also put to use in a study of T cells in Graves' hyperthyroidism and ophthalmopathy. That second report states: Graves' hyperthyroidism was defined as stable when no progression to ophthalmopathy occurred over 18 months of follow-up. Hyperthyroidism patients were newly diagnosed, with disease duration under 2 months, and aged 18 to 65 years. Patients with uncontrolled infections, other autoimmune diseases, pregnancy or lactation were excluded. Diagnoses relied on clinical symptoms, serum thyroxine and TRAb, thyroid ultrasound and orbital computed tomography. A first-round RT-PCR of the TCR CDR3 used the HTBI primer set with the Qiagen OneStep RT-PCR kit. Blood samples also contained most of the expanded thyroid clonotypes (frequency above 0.001), which suggests that blood repertoires may reflect thyroid immune responses. A model built on a 13 V-J signature distinguished ophthalmopathy from stable hyperthyroidism, reaching 87.88% sensitivity and around 81% specificity in cross-validation and 80%/75% in testing. In validation, progression to ophthalmopathy was predicted by the model with 70.59% sensitivity and around 75% specificity, a median of approximately 7.1 months before onset. To identify TCR V-J signatures that set the groups apart, the researchers used a discovery cohort of more than 95 patients, made up of roughly 40 with Graves' ophthalmopathy and around 58 with stable Graves' hyperthyroidism. An independent validation cohort of 18 to 20 hyperthyroidism patients and more than 15 patients who later progressed to ophthalmopathy tested prospective prediction of ophthalmopathy. The 100 or so discovery patients were randomly split 7:3 into training and test sets. In addition, the study compared T-cell repertoires in thyroid tissue and in blood from five or six Graves' hyperthyroidism patients. After sampling, hyperthyroidism patients received methimazole starting at 30 mg daily, and ophthalmopathy patients received high-dose intravenous methylprednisolone. The libraries were constructed in a second round of multiplex PCR and then size-selected and purified. Sequencing of the libraries was done on an Illumina HiSeq2000 using paired-end 100 bp reads. SOAPnuke was used to process the raw data, with reads discarded if the reads contained adapters or uncalled bases, had a mean Phred below 15, or lacked an exact constant-primer or identifier match. COPE v1.2.5 was used to merge the high-quality paired reads, and each unique nucleotide sequence was defined as a clonotype. Clonotypes were aligned to IMGT TRBV, TRBD and TRBJ reference segments using MiTCR v1.1. The analysis included only V-J combinations with a frequency above 0.0001, which together covered 99% to 99.2% of the repertoires. A TCS score was defined as the ratio between F50 (clonal expansion) and ExV (chaos), using BLOSUM62-based TCRdist between CDR3 peptides within each V-J. Welch's t-statistics and random forest reduced approximately 520 V-J features to under 15, which were used in a naive Bayes classifier (R e1071). No statistical method was used to set the sample size in advance, and investigators knew the group allocation. The paper describes TCR Vbeta CDR3 sequencing of around 140 peripheral blood samples, made up of approximately 40 ophthalmopathy patients, 70 to 75 hyperthyroidism patients and 17 progressor patients.

The origin of this receptor is a woman aged 30 to 39 with Graves disease. Donor details come from another sample of the same person, matched by shared clones. The sequences come from peripheral blood mononuclear cells (PBMCs), collected at new diagnosis, from a patient treated with antithyroid drugs. The chain links TRBV25-1 with TRBJ2-1; no confident D gene assignment can be made. The CDR3 reads CASSEPRGPINNEQFF. Read as DNA, the sequence is TGTGCCAGCAGTGAACCACGTGGCCCCATTAACAATGAGCAGTTCTTC.